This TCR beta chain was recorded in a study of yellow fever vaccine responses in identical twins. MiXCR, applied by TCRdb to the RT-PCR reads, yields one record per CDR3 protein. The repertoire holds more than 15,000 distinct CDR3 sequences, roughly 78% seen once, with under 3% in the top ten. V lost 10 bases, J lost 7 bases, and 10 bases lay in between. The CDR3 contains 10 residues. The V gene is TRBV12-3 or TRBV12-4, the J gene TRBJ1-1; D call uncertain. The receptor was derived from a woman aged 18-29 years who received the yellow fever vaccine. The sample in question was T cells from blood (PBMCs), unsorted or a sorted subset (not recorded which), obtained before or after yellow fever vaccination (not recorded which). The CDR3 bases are TGTGCCACCCATAACGGTGAAGCTTTCTTT. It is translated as CATHNGEAFF.